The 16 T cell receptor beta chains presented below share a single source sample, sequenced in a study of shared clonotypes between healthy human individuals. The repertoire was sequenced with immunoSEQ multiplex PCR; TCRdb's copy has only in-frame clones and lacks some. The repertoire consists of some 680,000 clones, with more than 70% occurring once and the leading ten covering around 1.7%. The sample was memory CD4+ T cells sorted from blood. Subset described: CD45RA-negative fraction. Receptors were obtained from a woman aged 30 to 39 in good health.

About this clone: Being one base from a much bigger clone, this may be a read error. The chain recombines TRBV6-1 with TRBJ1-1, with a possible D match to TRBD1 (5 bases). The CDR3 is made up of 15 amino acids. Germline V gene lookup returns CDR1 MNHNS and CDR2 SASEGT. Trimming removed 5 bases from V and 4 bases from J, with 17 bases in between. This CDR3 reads CASSIFGDVGTEAFF. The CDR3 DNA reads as TGTGCCAGCAGTATCTTTGGGGACGTAGGCACTGAAGCTTTCTTT.

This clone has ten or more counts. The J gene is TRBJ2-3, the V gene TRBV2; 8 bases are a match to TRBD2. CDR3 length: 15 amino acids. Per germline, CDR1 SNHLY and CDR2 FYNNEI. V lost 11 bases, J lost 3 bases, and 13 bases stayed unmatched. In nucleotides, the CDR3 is TGTGCCGTGAAGAGACTAGCGAGCGGGACAGATACGCAGTATTTT. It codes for CAVKRLASGTDTQYF.

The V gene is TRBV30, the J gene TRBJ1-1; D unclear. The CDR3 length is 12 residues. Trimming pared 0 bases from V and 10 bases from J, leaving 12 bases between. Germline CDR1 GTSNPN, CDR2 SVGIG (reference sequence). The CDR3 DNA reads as TGTGCCTGGAGTGTAAGTAGTCTTCGAGCTTTCTTT. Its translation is CAWSVSSLRAFF.

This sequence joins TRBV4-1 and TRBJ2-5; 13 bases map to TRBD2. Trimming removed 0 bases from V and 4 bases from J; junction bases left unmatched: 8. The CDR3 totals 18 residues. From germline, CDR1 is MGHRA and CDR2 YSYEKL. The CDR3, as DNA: TGCGCCAGCAGCCAAGATCTGACTAGCGGGAGGAGGGGAGAGACCCAGTACTTC. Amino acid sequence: CASSQDLTSGRRGETQYF.

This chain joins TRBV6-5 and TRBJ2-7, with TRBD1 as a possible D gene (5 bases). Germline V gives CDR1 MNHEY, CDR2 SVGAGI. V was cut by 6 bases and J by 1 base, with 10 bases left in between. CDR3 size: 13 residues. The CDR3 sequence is CASRDTYSYEQYF. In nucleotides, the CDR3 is TGTGCCAGCAGGGACACATATTCCTACGAGCAGTACTTC.

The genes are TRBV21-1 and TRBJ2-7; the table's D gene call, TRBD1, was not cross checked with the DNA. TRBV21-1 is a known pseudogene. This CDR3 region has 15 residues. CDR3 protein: CASSKVTGSSYEQYF. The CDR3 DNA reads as TGTGCCAGCAGCAAAGTGACAGGGAGCTCCTACGAGCAGTACTTC.

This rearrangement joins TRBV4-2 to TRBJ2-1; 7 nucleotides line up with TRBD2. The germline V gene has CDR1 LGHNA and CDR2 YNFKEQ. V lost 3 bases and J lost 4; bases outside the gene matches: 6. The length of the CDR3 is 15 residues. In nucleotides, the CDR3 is TGTGCCAGCAGCCAGGCCAGCGGGATGTACAATGAGCAGTTCTTC. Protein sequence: CASSQASGMYNEQFF.

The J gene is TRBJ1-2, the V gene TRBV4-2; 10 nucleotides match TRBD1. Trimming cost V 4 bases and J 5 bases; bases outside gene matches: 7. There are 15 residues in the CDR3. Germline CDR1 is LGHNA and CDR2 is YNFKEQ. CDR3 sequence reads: CASSRGQGGDYGYTF. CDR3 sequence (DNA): TGTGCCAGCAGCCGAGGACAGGGGGGGGATTATGGCTACACCTTC.

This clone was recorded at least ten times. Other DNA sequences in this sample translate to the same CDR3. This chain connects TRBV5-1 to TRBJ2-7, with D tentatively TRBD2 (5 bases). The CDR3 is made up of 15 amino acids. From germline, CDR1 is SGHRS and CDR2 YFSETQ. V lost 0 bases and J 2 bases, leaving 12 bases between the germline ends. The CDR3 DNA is TGCGCCAGCAGCTTGGTTTTGGGAGAAGCCTACGAGCAGTACTTC. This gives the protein CASSLVLGEAYEQYF.

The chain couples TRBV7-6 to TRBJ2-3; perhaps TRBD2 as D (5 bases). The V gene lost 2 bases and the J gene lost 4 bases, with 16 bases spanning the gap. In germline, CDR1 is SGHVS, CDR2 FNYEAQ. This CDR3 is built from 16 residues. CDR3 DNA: TGTGCCAGCAGCTTACTCAACGGGAACGGCGCAGATACGCAGTATTTT. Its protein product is CASSLLNGNGADTQYF.

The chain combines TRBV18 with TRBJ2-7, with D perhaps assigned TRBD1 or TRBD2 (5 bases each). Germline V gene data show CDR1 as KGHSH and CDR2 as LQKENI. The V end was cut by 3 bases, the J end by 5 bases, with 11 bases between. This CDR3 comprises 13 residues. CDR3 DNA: TGTGCCAGCTCACCGGTCAGGGAGCACGAGCAGTACTTC. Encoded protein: CASSPVREHEQYF.

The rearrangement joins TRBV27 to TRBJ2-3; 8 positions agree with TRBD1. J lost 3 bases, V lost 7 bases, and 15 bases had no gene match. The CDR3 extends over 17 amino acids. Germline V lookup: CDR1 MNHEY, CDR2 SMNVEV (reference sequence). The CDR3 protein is CASKRTGSFAGTDTQYF. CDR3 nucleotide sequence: TGTGCCAGCAAGAGGACAGGGAGTTTCGCGGGAACAGATACGCAGTATTTT.

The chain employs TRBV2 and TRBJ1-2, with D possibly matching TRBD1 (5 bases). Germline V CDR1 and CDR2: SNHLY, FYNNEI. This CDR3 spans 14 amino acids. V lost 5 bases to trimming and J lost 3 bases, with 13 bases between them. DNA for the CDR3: TGTGCCAGCAGTCCGGGACGGGCGTACTATGGCTACACCTTC. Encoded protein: CASSPGRAYYGYTF.

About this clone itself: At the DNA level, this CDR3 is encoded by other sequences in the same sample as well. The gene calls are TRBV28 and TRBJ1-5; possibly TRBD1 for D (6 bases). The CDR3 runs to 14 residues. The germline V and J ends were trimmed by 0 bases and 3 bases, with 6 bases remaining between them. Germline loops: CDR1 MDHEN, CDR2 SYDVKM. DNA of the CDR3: TGTGCCAGCAGTTTATGGGGGGCCAATCAGCCCCAGCATTTT. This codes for CASSLWGANQPQHF. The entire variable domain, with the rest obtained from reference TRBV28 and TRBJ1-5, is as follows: DVKVTQSSRYLVKRTGEKVFLECVQDMDHENMFWYRQDPGLGLRLIYFSYDVKMKEKGDIPEGYSVSREKKERFSLILESASTNQTSMYLCASSLWGANQPQHFGDGTRLSIL.

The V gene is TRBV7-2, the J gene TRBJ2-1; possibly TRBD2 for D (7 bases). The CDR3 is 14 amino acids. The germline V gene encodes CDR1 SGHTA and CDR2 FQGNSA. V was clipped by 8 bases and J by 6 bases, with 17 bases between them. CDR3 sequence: CASVLQGGSNEQFF. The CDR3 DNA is TGTGCCAGCGTACTACAGGGAGGGAGCAATGAGCAGTTCTTC.

CDR3 sequence: CASSLGVNYEQFF. CDR3 coding DNA: TGTGCCAGCAGCCTAGGGGTGAATTATGAGCAGTTCTTC. The V and J genes are TRBV7-3 and TRBJ2-1, with a weak D call TRBD1 (5 bases). The CDR3 is 13 residues long. CDR1 and CDR2 (germline): SGHTA, FQGTGA. V was shortened by 5 bases and J by 8 bases, with 13 bases between the two germline ends.